What follows are 5 T cell receptor beta chains derived from one specimen sequenced in a study of shared clonotypes between healthy human individuals. Sequencing used immunoSEQ multiplex PCR; TCRdb keeps in-frame clones, though not all of them. The sample includes 700,000 to 950,000 clones, about 96% seen only once; the top ten take under 0.25%. Terminally differentiated effector memory CD45RA+ cells were excluded from the naive CD8 cells, which were CD45RO-negative and positively selected for CCR7. Sequencing used naive CD8+ T cells sorted from blood. These receptors were obtained from a young man in good health.

Comments on this clone: The same CDR3 is also encoded by other DNA sequences in this sample. The J gene is TRBJ2-7, the V gene TRBV29-1; TRBD1 aligns across 10 bases. Looked up from germline, CDR1 is SQVTM and CDR2 is ANQGSEA. CDR3 length equals 13 residues. V shed 2 bases, J shed 3 bases, and the junction held 1 base outside the gene matches. CDR3 residues: CSVERDRGYEQYF. The CDR3 nucleotides are TGCAGCGTTGAACGGGACAGGGGCTACGAGCAGTACTTC.

V is TRBV11-3 and J is TRBJ2-3, with D possibly matching TRBD2 (5 bases). CDR1 and CDR2 (germline): SGHNT, YENEEA. V was trimmed by 1 base and J by 5 bases, leaving 13 bases between them. The CDR3 runs 15 residues. CDR3 DNA: TGTGCCAGCAGCTTAGCGCGCGGGCCCGGAGATACGCAGTATTTT. This codes for CASSLARGPGDTQYF. The whole variable domain, remainder taken from reference TRBV11-3 and TRBJ2-3, is EAGVVQSPRYKIIEKKQPVAFWCNPISGHNTLYWYLQNLGQGPELLIRYENEEAVDDSQLPKDRFSAERLKGVDSTLKIQPAELGDSAVYLCASSLARGPGDTQYFGPGTRLTVL.

This clone was seen once. The chain recombines TRBV29-1 with TRBJ2-2; D tentatively reads TRBD1 or TRBD2 (5 bases each). Trimming removed 4 bases from V and 7 bases from J, with 22 bases in between. Germline lookup yields CDR1 SQVTM and CDR2 ANQGSEA. CDR3 length: 16 residues. CDR3 loop: CSVGPGQDRGVGELFF. CDR3 DNA: TGCAGCGTTGGCCCGGGGCAGGACCGAGGAGTCGGGGAGCTGTTTTTT.

V usage is TRBV4-1 and J usage is TRBJ1-1; D is ambiguous. The CDR3 consists of 14 residues. The germline V gene encodes CDR1 MGHRA and CDR2 YSYEKL. V lost 3 bases, J lost 0 bases, and 8 bases lay in between. CDR3: CASSHNVMNTEAFF. The DNA for the CDR3 is TGCGCCAGCAGCCATAATGTAATGAACACTGAAGCTTTCTTT.

This chain joins TRBV7-9 and TRBJ2-7, with D tentatively TRBD2 (6 bases). Germline V gives CDR1 SEHNR, CDR2 FQNEAQ (reference sequence). This CDR3 comprises 15 residues. V was trimmed by 2 bases and J by 5 bases, leaving 16 bases between them. CDR3 region: CASSLFSGGSNEQYF. The CDR3 DNA is TGTGCCAGCAGCTTATTTAGCGGAGGTAGCAACGAGCAGTACTTC.